The sequence of this TCR beta chain was determined in a study of T cell repertoires in cytomegalovirus infection. About the study: Selected CMV epitopes included recently identified HLA-C-restricted ones as well as well-studied HLA-B-restricted ones. Signatures in public TCR beta sequences pointed to both CMV infection and matching HLA type.

Worth noting for this clonotype: Antigen: not known.

V dropped 4 bases and J dropped 3 bases, with 13 bases sitting between them. Germline CDR1 SGHTA, CDR2 FQGNSA. The CDR3 has 14 residues. TCRdb passed the reads through MiXCR, listing each CDR3 protein once. Of around 300,000 distinct CDR3 sequences in the sample, 20% to 30% were seen once. Study results and caveats: Pooled public TCR beta family frequency picked out CMV carriers with the relevant HLA. The response measured ex vivo was dominated by TCR beta clonotypes (HLA-C-restricted and CMV-specific).

The genes are TRBV7-2 and TRBJ2-7; possibly TRBD1 for D (5 bases). Sequencing was performed on cultured PBMCs, taken from culture after CMV antigen stimulation. This TCR came from a human donor in good health (CMV status not recorded). Some clones in this sample may be carry-over from other donors' samples. CDR3 nucleotides: TGTGCCAGCAGCTCCGTTAGGGGCAACTACGAGCAGTACTTC. Residues: CASSSVRGNYEQYF.